This T cell receptor (beta chain) derives from a study of T-cell memory formation after mild COVID-19. Findings and caveats of the study: Cross-reactive memory apparently joined, as some responding clones appeared in pre-infection memory. CD4+ contracting clones lay mainly in CM and EM, CD8+ ones in EMRA.

5'RACE with constant-segment primers yielded barcoded, UMI-tagged TCR alpha and TCR beta cDNA libraries. TCRdb reanalysed the 5' RACE reads using MiXCR and keeps one entry per CDR3 protein. The sample lists some 150,000 distinct CDR3 sequences; 5.5% to 7% were seen once. The CDR3 spans 16 residues. Germline-derived CDR1 and CDR2 are SGHRS and YFSETQ. Trimming took off 1 base at V and 0 bases at J, with 14 bases between the two ends. In this sample, this clonotype turned up many times. No antigen is known for it. This TCR was sampled from an adult woman who had mild COVID-19 (a few samples of this study predate the infection). Cell type and time point are not known. Material: PBMCs or a T cell subset sorted from them (not recorded which). V usage is TRBV5-1 and J usage is TRBJ2-7, with TRBD1 as a possible D gene (8 bases). This CDR3 reads CASSLSGTGHSYEQYF. In DNA, the CDR3 is TGCGCCAGCAGCTTGAGCGGGACAGGTCACTCCTACGAGCAGTACTTC.